The following is a T cell receptor (beta chain) sequence with its context. Other DNA variants within this sample encode the same CDR3. This sample was taken from a study of blood T cell repertoires in COVID-19. The CDR3 has 13 residues. Germline-derived CDR1 and CDR2 are KGHSH and LQKENI. Trimming removed 1 base at V and 5 bases at J, with 6 bases between. Clones were read by immunoSEQ multiplex PCR, and TCRdb kept only the in-frame ones, dropping some. Here the sample spans roughly 200,000 clones, around 87% being singletons. The chain carries TRBV18 and TRBJ1-5; D is possibly TRBD1 (5 bases). Sequences were obtained from peripheral blood. This clonotype originated in a man between 60 and 75 years old with acute or convalescent COVID-19. CDR3 sequence reads: CASSPRGDQPQHF. The DNA for the CDR3 is TGTGCCAGCTCACCACGGGGGGATCAGCCCCAGCATTTT.